A selection of T cell receptor beta chains follows, all from one sample in a study of blood T cells in healthy people across ages. TCRdb used MiXCR to reprocess the 5' RACE reads, holding one entry per CDR3 protein. The sample comprises around 1,500,000 distinct CDR3 sequences, 28% of which are singletons, and more than 6% rests with the top ten. Sequencing was done on a sample of blood. These receptors were obtained from a woman under 40 in good health. Both conserved end residues are part of each CDR3. The order of the fields is CDR3 protein, CDR3 DNA, clone size, J gene, D gene, V gene, CDR3 length. The D gene is left open where the match is weak. Only part of the rows carry a size: once, few, many, or a class if the clone is expanded.

CDR3: CASNSTSGGHNEQFF
DNA: TGTGCCAGCAACTCCACTAGCGGGGGCCACAATGAGCAGTTCTTC
size: -
J: TRBJ2-1
D: TRBD2
V: TRBV7-9
length: 15

CDR3: CASSPPGNLEAFF
DNA: TGTGCCAGCTCACCACCTGGGAATCTTGAAGCTTTCTTT
size: few
J: TRBJ1-1
D: -
V: TRBV18
length: 13

CDR3: CASSLSMGFIYEQYF
DNA: TGTGCCAGCAGTTTGTCGATGGGATTCATATACGAGCAGTACTTC
size: -
J: TRBJ2-7
D: -
V: TRBV12-3/TRBV12-4
length: 15

CDR3: CASGLQGIIYGYTF
DNA: TGTGCTAGTGGTTTACAGGGGATTATTTATGGCTACACCTTC
size: -
J: TRBJ1-2
D: TRBD1
V: TRBV12-5
length: 14

CDR3: CASSPIDKASHGYTF
DNA: TGTGCCAGCAGCCCGATAGACAAAGCAAGCCATGGCTACACCTTC
size: -
J: TRBJ1-2
D: -
V: TRBV3-1
length: 15

CDR3: CASILNRETQYF
DNA: TGTGCCAGCATCTTAAATAGGGAGACCCAGTACTTC
size: -
J: TRBJ2-5
D: -
V: TRBV11-2
length: 12

CDR3: CASGQGTGSGYTF
DNA: TGTGCCAGCGGCCAAGGGACAGGGAGCGGCTACACCTTC
size: -
J: TRBJ1-2
D: TRBD1
V: TRBV3-1
length: 13

CDR3: CSVEIRGVNTEAFF
DNA: TGCAGCGTTGAGATACGGGGGGTGAACACTGAAGCTTTCTTT
size: -
J: TRBJ1-1
D: -
V: TRBV29-1
length: 14

CDR3: CASSLAHRGLAGAEEQYF
DNA: TGTGCCAGCAGCTTAGCCCACCGGGGACTAGCGGGAGCTGAGGAGCAGTACTTC
size: once
J: TRBJ2-4
D: TRBD2
V: TRBV7-8
length: 18

CDR3: CASSQDGVRGETQYF
DNA: TGCGCCAGCAGCCAAGACGGGGTTCGGGGCGAGACCCAGTACTTC
size: few
J: TRBJ2-5
D: -
V: TRBV4-1
length: 15

CDR3: CASSVSGRRVPQETQYF
DNA: TGTGCCAGCAGCGTGTCGGGACGAAGGGTCCCTCAAGAGACCCAGTACTTC
size: few
J: TRBJ2-5
D: -
V: TRBV9
length: 17

CDR3: CASSASRNTGELFF
DNA: TGTGCCAGCAGCGCATCGAGGAACACCGGGGAGCTGTTTTTT
size: few
J: TRBJ2-2
D: -
V: TRBV11-2
length: 14

CDR3: CASSRDRAFNYGYTF
DNA: TGTGCCAGCAGCCGTGACAGGGCCTTTAACTATGGCTACACCTTC
size: few
J: TRBJ1-2
D: TRBD1
V: TRBV5-5
length: 15

CDR3: CSAPGPPGEQYF
DNA: TGCAGCGCCCCGGGGCCCCCCGGGGAGCAGTACTTC
size: -
J: TRBJ2-7
D: -
V: TRBV29-1
length: 12

CDR3: CASSVGDSSYEQYF
DNA: TGTGCCAGCAGCGTAGGGGATTCCTCCTACGAGCAGTACTTC
size: many
J: TRBJ2-7
D: -
V: TRBV9
length: 14

CDR3: CASSTGTISTNEKLFF
DNA: TGCGCCAGCAGCACCGGGACGATTTCAACTAATGAAAAACTGTTTTTT
size: -
J: TRBJ1-4
D: -
V: TRBV5-1
length: 16

CDR3: CSAQTSTDMQYF
DNA: TGCAGTGCCCAGACTAGCACAGATATGCAGTATTTT
size: -
J: TRBJ2-3
D: TRBD2
V: TRBV20-1
length: 12

CDR3: CATSRDEGYYGYTF
DNA: TGTGCCACCAGCAGAGATGAGGGGTACTATGGCTACACCTTC
size: -
J: TRBJ1-2
D: -
V: TRBV15
length: 14

CDR3: CASSPQSMGQDDSPLHF
DNA: TGCGCCAGCAGCCCCCAGAGTATGGGACAAGACGATTCACCCCTCCACTTT
size: -
J: TRBJ1-6
D: -
V: TRBV4-1
length: 17

CDR3: CSVSVPSTDTQYF
DNA: TGCAGTGTCTCCGTGCCTAGCACAGATACGCAGTATTTT
size: few
J: TRBJ2-3
D: -
V: TRBV20-1
length: 13

CDR3: CSVDPPGQGSYEQYF
DNA: TGCAGCGTTGACCCCCCGGGACAGGGCTCCTACGAGCAGTACTTC
size: many
J: TRBJ2-7
D: TRBD1
V: TRBV29-1
length: 15

CDR3: CASRGAGANEQFF
DNA: TGTGCCAGCAGGGGAGCGGGGGCGAATGAGCAGTTCTTC
size: many
J: TRBJ2-1
D: TRBD2
V: TRBV6-1
length: 13

CDR3: CASSLRWTHGYTF
DNA: TGTGCCAGCAGTTTAAGGTGGACTCATGGCTACACCTTC
size: few
J: TRBJ1-2
D: -
V: TRBV28
length: 13

CDR3: CASSHRRGSTDTQYF
DNA: TGTGCCAGCAGCCACCGGAGGGGAAGCACAGATACGCAGTATTTT
size: -
J: TRBJ2-3
D: -
V: TRBV9
length: 15

CDR3: CSAREDNRDQETQYF
DNA: TGCAGTGCTAGAGAAGATAACAGGGACCAAGAGACCCAGTACTTC
size: few
J: TRBJ2-5
D: -
V: TRBV20-1
length: 15

CDR3: CASSRLSGGLYEQYF
DNA: TGTGCCAGCAGTCGCCTCAGCGGGGGGCTCTACGAGCAGTACTTC
size: -
J: TRBJ2-7
D: TRBD2
V: TRBV27
length: 15

CDR3: CASSFNSMGSGYEQYF
DNA: TGCGCCAGCAGCTTCAACAGTATGGGTAGCGGCTACGAGCAGTACTTC
size: many
J: TRBJ2-7
D: -
V: TRBV4-1
length: 16

CDR3: CSATKGGAQETQYF
DNA: TGCAGCGCCACGAAGGGTGGGGCCCAAGAGACCCAGTACTTC
size: many
J: TRBJ2-5
D: -
V: TRBV29-1
length: 14

CDR3: CASSLVYSGRFGTGELFF
DNA: TGTGCCAGCAGCTTGGTTTATAGCGGGAGATTTGGCACCGGGGAGCTGTTTTTT
size: -
J: TRBJ2-2
D: TRBD2
V: TRBV5-8
length: 18

CDR3: CASSRILGQGAQTNEKLFF
DNA: TGCGCCAGCAGCCGCATTCTAGGACAGGGGGCTCAGACTAATGAAAAACTGTTTTTT
size: -
J: TRBJ1-4
D: TRBD1
V: TRBV4-1
length: 19

CDR3: CASSFGGVYDEQFF
DNA: TGCGCCAGCAGCTTCGGCGGGGTTTATGATGAGCAGTTCTTC
size: many
J: TRBJ2-1
D: -
V: TRBV5-1
length: 14

CDR3: CASSLGASGEQFF
DNA: TGCGCCAGCAGCTTGGGGGCTAGCGGTGAGCAGTTCTTC
size: many
J: TRBJ2-1
D: TRBD2
V: TRBV5-1
length: 13

CDR3: CARGHEQFF
DNA: TGTGCCAGAGGCCATGAGCAGTTCTTC
size: many
J: TRBJ2-1
D: -
V: TRBV11-2
length: 9

CDR3: CASSLGNPNRQGAIEQFF
DNA: TGTGCCAGCAGCTTAGGGAATCCCAACCGACAGGGGGCTATCGAGCAGTTCTTC
size: -
J: TRBJ2-1
D: TRBD1
V: TRBV13
length: 18

CDR3: CASSFVKGSSGNTIYF
DNA: TGTGCCAGCAGTTTCGTGAAGGGGAGCTCTGGAAACACCATATATTTT
size: few
J: TRBJ1-3
D: -
V: TRBV28
length: 16

CDR3: CASSQERGSYNSPLHF
DNA: TGTGCCAGCAGCCAAGAGAGGGGCTCCTATAATTCACCCCTCCACTTT
size: few
J: TRBJ1-6
D: -
V: TRBV4-2
length: 16

CDR3: CASSLPLAGGREGEQFF
DNA: TGTGCCAGCAGTCTTCCTCTAGCGGGAGGAAGGGAGGGTGAGCAGTTCTTC
size: few
J: TRBJ2-1
D: TRBD2
V: TRBV28
length: 17

CDR3: CASSLSASGGTGQETQYF
DNA: TGTGCCAGCAGCTTATCGGCTAGCGGGGGGACCGGGCAAGAGACCCAGTACTTC
size: few
J: TRBJ2-5
D: TRBD2
V: TRBV7-2
length: 18

CDR3: CASSNKDRSNTEAFF
DNA: TGTGCCAGCAGCAATAAAGACAGATCGAACACTGAAGCTTTCTTT
size: few
J: TRBJ1-1
D: -
V: TRBV21-1
length: 15

CDR3: CASSRRDRESEQFF
DNA: TGTGCCAGCAGCCGCAGGGACCGGGAAAGTGAGCAGTTCTTC
size: -
J: TRBJ2-1
D: -
V: TRBV14
length: 14

CDR3: CASSVAGVGEQFF
DNA: TGTGCCAGCAGCGTAGCGGGAGTCGGTGAGCAGTTCTTC
size: -
J: TRBJ2-1
D: -
V: TRBV9
length: 13

CDR3: CASSQDLGPKDLDSNQPQHF
DNA: TGTGCCAGCAGCCAAGATCTTGGCCCGAAAGATTTAGATAGCAATCAGCCCCAGCATTTT
size: -
J: TRBJ1-5
D: -
V: TRBV14
length: 20

CDR3: CASSFLGQSGYEQYF
DNA: TGTGCCAGCAGCTTCCTTGGGCAAAGCGGGTACGAGCAGTACTTC
size: -
J: TRBJ2-7
D: -
V: TRBV7-2
length: 15

CDR3: CASSLGDGTDTQYF
DNA: TGCGCCAGCAGCTTGGGGGACGGCACAGATACGCAGTATTTT
size: -
J: TRBJ2-3
D: -
V: TRBV5-1
length: 14

CDR3: CASRGLKWPSTDTQYF
DNA: TGCGCCAGCAGGGGCCTTAAGTGGCCTAGCACAGATACGCAGTATTTT
size: -
J: TRBJ2-3
D: -
V: TRBV5-1
length: 16

CDR3: CASSFIAETLQETQYF
DNA: TGTGCCAGCAGCTTCATAGCGGAAACGCTCCAAGAGACCCAGTACTTC
size: few
J: TRBJ2-5
D: -
V: TRBV7-9
length: 16

CDR3: CASSLVSGFGPETQYF
DNA: TGTGCCAGCAGCTTAGTTAGTGGTTTCGGTCCGGAGACCCAGTACTTC
size: -
J: TRBJ2-5
D: -
V: TRBV7-6
length: 16

CDR3: CASRQGQRGSPLHF
DNA: TGTGCCAGCAGACAAGGCCAACGCGGTTCACCCCTCCACTTT
size: -
J: TRBJ1-6
D: -
V: TRBV6-5
length: 14

CDR3: CASSPRSATDTQYF
DNA: TGTGCCAGCTCACCCAGGTCCGCCACAGATACGCAGTATTTT
size: -
J: TRBJ2-3
D: -
V: TRBV18
length: 14